This is a list of T cell receptor beta chains from one sample in a study of technical replicates of blood from several donors. Generated by immunoSEQ multiplex PCR, the TCRdb table keeps only in-frame clones and is missing some. The sample lists approximately 15,000 clones, around four fifths occurring once. The sample comprised PBMCs. Receptor source: a human donor in good health. Each CDR3 is given with its conserved first and last residue. D genes are given only for firm matches. Some rows mark clone size as missing; the rest say once, few, many or name a class of expanded clone.

V	size	D	J	CDR3	DNA
TRBV5-1	-	-	TRBJ1-2	CASSPGGTRPHGYTF	TGCGCCAGCAGCCCTGGGGGGACGAGGCCTCATGGCTACACCTTC
TRBV27	-	TRBD1	TRBJ1-5	CASSQDRGNQPQHF	TGTGCCAGCAGTCAGGACAGGGGTAATCAGCCCCAGCATTTT
TRBV29-1	-	TRBD2	TRBJ2-7	CSVPVGATSGTITGQYF	TGCAGCGTTCCTGTAGGGGCAACTAGCGGGACGATTACGGGGCAGTACTTC
TRBV2	-	TRBD2	TRBJ2-1	CASTAVAGEGEQFF	TGTGCCAGCACTGCAGTAGCGGGGGAGGGTGAGCAGTTCTTC
TRBV5-1	-	-	TRBJ2-1	CASSIANEQFF	TGCGCCAGCAGCATAGCAAATGAGCAGTTCTTC
TRBV27	-	TRBD1	TRBJ1-1	CASSLGAGQQNTEAFF	TGTGCCAGCAGTTTAGGTGCGGGACAGCAGAACACTGAAGCTTTCTTT
TRBV5-1	-	TRBD1	TRBJ1-5	CASSPGQGAAQPQHF	TGCGCCAGCAGCCCCGGACAGGGGGCCGCTCAGCCCCAGCATTTT
TRBV19	few	TRBD1	TRBJ2-1	CASSQDRASINEQFF	TGTGCCAGTAGTCAAGACAGGGCGTCAATAAATGAGCAGTTCTTC
TRBV13	-	-	TRBJ2-1	CASSFGGEWNEQFF	TGTGCCAGCAGCTTTGGCGGGGAGTGGAATGAGCAGTTCTTC
TRBV23-1	once	TRBD1	TRBJ2-7	CASSQSTLRQGVEEQYF	TGCGCCAGCAGTCAATCCACGTTGAGACAGGGTGTGGAGGAGCAGTACTTC
TRBV7-9	-	-	TRBJ2-5	CASSLVRGYETQYF	TGTGCCAGCAGCTTAGTTAGGGGGTACGAGACCCAGTACTTC
TRBV5-3	-	TRBD2	TRBJ2-1	CARSLVLAGGPGPWYNEQFF	TGTGCCAGAAGCTTGGTACTAGCGGGAGGGCCAGGGCCCTGGTACAATGAGCAGTTCTTC
TRBV6-1	-	-	TRBJ2-7	CASTPSVREQYF	TGTGCCAGCACTCCCTCAGTGAGGGAGCAGTACTTC
TRBV27	-	-	TRBJ2-1	CASSNPGGAPLNEQFF	TGTGCCAGCAGCAACCCGGGGGGCGCGCCCCTCAATGAGCAGTTCTTC
TRBV7-9	-	-	TRBJ1-1	CASSPWTANTEAFF	TGTGCCAGCAGCCCATGGACAGCAAACACTGAAGCTTTCTTT
TRBV6-1	-	-	TRBJ2-5	CASRADGGESYF	TGTGCCAGCAGGGCCGATGGCGGGGAGTCGTACTTC
TRBV6-5	few	-	TRBJ2-7	CASSYSITGHLYEQYF	TGTGCCAGCAGTTACTCGATAACGGGACACCTCTACGAGCAGTACTTC
TRBV19	-	TRBD2	TRBJ2-1	CASSIDLAGTYNEQFF	TGTGCCAGTAGTATAGATCTAGCGGGAACCTACAATGAGCAGTTCTTC
TRBV7-9	-	-	TRBJ2-7	CASSLASFYEQYF	TGTGCCAGCAGCTTAGCTAGCTTTTACGAGCAGTACTTC
TRBV19	-	TRBD1	TRBJ1-4	CASSRYRTGNEKLFF	TGTGCCAGTAGTCGGTATAGGACAGGGAATGAAAAACTGTTTTTT
TRBV28	-	TRBD1	TRBJ1-2	CASSSGQLNYGYTF	TGTGCCAGCAGTTCGGGACAGCTCAACTATGGCTACACCTTC
TRBV9	-	-	TRBJ2-1	CASRQGNEQFF	TGTGCCAGCAGACAGGGCAATGAGCAGTTCTTC